This is a list of T cell receptor beta chains from one sample in a study of CD8 T cells in ankylosing spondylitis. One entry per CDR3 protein results from TCRdb running MiXCR on the 5' RACE reads. This sample yields 650,000 to 800,000 distinct CDR3 sequences, of which under 20% are seen a single time; under 20% belongs to the top ten. The specimen sequenced was blood, either unsorted or a sorted T cell fraction (not recorded which). All receptors derive from a male donor with ankylosing spondylitis. The CDR3 runs from the conserved cysteine through the conserved F or W.

V	J	CDR3
TRBV7-9	TRBJ2-3	CASSTTTGGIADTQYF
TRBV20-1	TRBJ2-1	CSARARRDSYNEQFF
TRBV10-3	TRBJ2-7	CAISGDPGEQYF
TRBV5-1	TRBJ2-7	CASSKDRGFNYEQYF
TRBV12-3/TRBV12-4	TRBJ2-1	CASSYEGSSYNEQFF
TRBV29-1	TRBJ1-1	CSVVSGGSSTEAFF
TRBV5-1	TRBJ2-5	CASRTSGGLQETQYF
TRBV7-8	TRBJ2-1	CASSLVGLGINEQFF
TRBV5-1	TRBJ2-7	CASTRYVQREDFYEQYF
TRBV3-1	TRBJ2-1	CASSVKRGSEYNEQFF
TRBV27	TRBJ2-7	CASSLMGGSNYEQYF
TRBV28	TRBJ1-2	CASSLRRLTGAQNYGYTF
TRBV7-2	TRBJ2-3	CASSFAATDTQYF
TRBV5-6	TRBJ2-7	CASSLPLETYEQYF
TRBV27	TRBJ2-7	CASSFHTEAEQYF
TRBV27	TRBJ1-1	CASSWRGGVEAFF
TRBV6-2/TRBV6-3	TRBJ2-5	CASSTGLAGGEETQYF
TRBV11-2	TRBJ2-3	CASSLDGHTDTQYF
TRBV9	TRBJ2-7	CASSVGEAGAYEQYF
TRBV20-1	TRBJ1-1	CSAKGPLNTEAFF
TRBV6-1	TRBJ1-2	CASSEVRVGGYGYTF
TRBV12-3/TRBV12-4	TRBJ2-1	CATSSLSYNEQFF
TRBV7-2	TRBJ2-5	CASSLSGGMGTQYF
TRBV7-2	TRBJ2-3	CASSPTGRVTDTQYF
TRBV7-3	TRBJ1-1	CASSYGTGANTEAFF
TRBV20-1	TRBJ2-1	CSARVQLAGGGEQFF
TRBV5-1	TRBJ2-2	CASSENFKGGELFF
TRBV10-3	TRBJ2-5	CAISSDVGLADYQETQYF
TRBV6-1	TRBJ1-2	CATLTGYGYTF
TRBV12-3/TRBV12-4	TRBJ2-5	CASSLLAGGLAQETQYF
TRBV4-3	TRBJ2-5	CASSQGAGTGQETQYF
TRBV28	TRBJ2-7	CASSLGGDPSYEQYF
TRBV12-3/TRBV12-4	TRBJ2-2	CASRRQGAGELFF
TRBV27	TRBJ1-2	CASSLSTGGDGYTF
TRBV12-3/TRBV12-4	TRBJ2-7	CASSFSQGDYEQYF
TRBV7-2	TRBJ2-5	CASSHPGGTAFRETQYF
TRBV5-6	TRBJ2-3	CASSDKGTDTQYF
TRBV12-3/TRBV12-4	TRBJ2-2	CASSFAENTGELFF
TRBV29-1	TRBJ2-5	CSTAEGAETQYF
TRBV11-2	TRBJ2-7	CASSSDRGGLYEQYF
TRBV21-1	TRBJ2-1	CASSASFLAGEKVNEQFF
TRBV12-3/TRBV12-4	TRBJ2-2	CASRARSLGDTGELFF
TRBV20-1	TRBJ2-1	CSAMGLAGNEQFF
TRBV10-3	TRBJ1-5	CAISDRSQYQHF
TRBV12-3/TRBV12-4	TRBJ2-3	CASSRLAGGASTDTQYF
TRBV29-1	TRBJ2-7	CSVEGDGVYEQYF
TRBV18	TRBJ1-1	CASSLGLREWGEAFF
TRBV6-1	TRBJ2-1	CASSPMLGYEQFF
TRBV25-1	TRBJ2-5	CASSGEGLSQETQYF
TRBV5-1	TRBJ1-1	CASRPGGQPNTEAFF
TRBV5-1	TRBJ2-3	CASSTSGGPKDTQYF
TRBV25-1	TRBJ2-7	CASSESRDLGKGYEQYF
TRBV12-3/TRBV12-4	TRBJ1-1	CASTFGTANTEAFF
TRBV18	TRBJ2-3	CASSPLDSSKSTDTQYF
TRBV4-2	TRBJ2-5	CASSQDPRAGEETQYF
TRBV20-1	TRBJ2-5	CSALGTTQETQYF
TRBV12-3/TRBV12-4	TRBJ1-3	CASSIRDRGLLWGNTIYF